This T cell receptor beta chain was found in a study of blood T cell repertoires in COVID-19. Across the study: T cells, B-cell-depleted T cells, or PBMCs provided the cDNA or gDNA that served as material.

TCRdb keeps only in-frame clones here, not all; method: immunoSEQ multiplex PCR. The data show 300,000 to 400,000 clones, 88% seen once. Sequencing was performed on peripheral blood. This clonotype originated in a woman in her sixties or seventies with COVID-19, enrolled during active disease.

CDR3 sequence reads: CASRGDSYGYTF. The CDR3, as DNA: TGTGCCAGCAGGGGGGACAGCTATGGCTACACCTTC. The chain recombines TRBV6-4 with TRBJ1-2, with TRBD1 matching 7 bases. The CDR3 is made up of 12 amino acids. V shed 6 bases and J 4 bases; nucleotides not matched to a gene: 2. Germline V lookup: CDR1 MRHNA, CDR2 SNTAGT.